This T cell receptor (beta chain) stems from a study of CD8+ T cells in alopecia areata. For the study at large: C3H/HeJ graft donors with spontaneous alopecia, aged roughly 6-13 months, supplied skin that was transplanted onto female C3H/HeJ mice aged about 6-11 weeks. The study, taken as a whole, reports: Patients shared TCRs less clearly than mice did, possibly owing to HLA. Scalp sequencing captures resident alphabeta T cells of normal skin too.

It was cDNA, reverse transcribed from extracted RNA, that served as the sequencing template. Some clones are missing from TCRdb's copy, which holds only in-frame ones; the method was immunoSEQ multiplex PCR. The sample presents 250,000 or so clones, none singletons. The length of the CDR3 is 12 residues. The V gene's germline CDR1 is NSHNY and CDR2 SYGAGN. CD4, CD8alpha, NKG2D, NKG2ACE and other markers guided sorting of pooled cutaneous lymph node cells. This clone came up a few times. Its specificity is unknown. Mouse gene names apply. The read falls 4 residues short of the CDR3 end, and the missing part is taken from the germline J gene.

The clonotype originates from a C3H/HeJ mouse with alopecia areata. The strain's MHC type: H2-k. Sequenced: CD4+ T cells sorted from a lymph node. J is TRBJ2-5 and V is TRBV13-1; no definite D call. CDR3 DNA (partial): TGTGCCAGCAGTGAAAACATAGAC. It is translated as CASSENID. The whole CDR3 is CASSENIDTQYF.